This record looks at one T cell receptor (beta chain) sequence and its context. A few counts support this clone. Its antigen is still unknown. No much larger clone is present one base from it, and per-base qualities are unavailable. All of the isolated RNA was reverse transcribed with the High Capacity cDNA Reverse Transcription Kit, so expressed TCRB transcripts were sequenced. Deep immunoSEQ sequencing was performed on naive, central memory and regulatory T cell samples, with an average of roughly 3.5 million total reads per sample. Sorted cells were lysed in RLT buffer and RNA was extracted with DNase-treated RNeasy Micro or Mini kits, depending on cell number. Each cell subset was processed separately to prevent cross-contamination, with patient and healthy donor samples processed together. The immunoSEQ multiplex PCR was used to amplify TCRB sequences from cDNA, yielding 87-bp fragments that span the CDR3 region. The amplicons were sequenced using the Illumina HiSeq platform. As for the authors' bioinformatics: PCR bias was computationally corrected using synthetic template baselines, reads within Hamming distance 2 were collapsed, and singletons that could not be merged were discarded. Reads were aligned against IMGT so that V, D and J genes, CDR3 length and insertions or deletions at six rearrangement sites could be assigned. Within each subset, clonotype counts were normalized to the number of sorted cells before true diversity and Gini coefficients were calculated with the tcR R package. The overlap coefficient, calculated on TCRB nucleotide sequences, was used to measure repertoire sharing. As a proxy for the pre-selection repertoire, out-of-frame TCRB sequences from naive cells were analyzed. TCRdb provides this immuneACCESS table in a form limited to in-frame rearrangements. Some clones are lacking; in checked studies, under half of them reflect an unresolved V gene, and why the rest are absent is not known. V, J and clone size derive from that table, while D and trimming were established from the DNA sequence. The sample includes 350,000 to 450,000 clones, with about 15% observed a single time. The ten largest account for more than 0.015% of the sample.

The sample comes from a study of beta chain features in type 1 diabetes (dated by TCRdb to between 2017 and 2018). About the full investigation: Patients and healthy donors did not differ in mean age, gender distribution, total cell number or subset yield. The study compared TCRB repertoires of sorted circulating CD4+ T cell subsets between recently diagnosed type 1 diabetes patients and matched healthy donors. Across all samples, some 100,000,000 sorted cells were examined, and cell number per subset correlated strongly with RNA yield. Whereas all 28 donors provided naive and central memory subsets, regulatory and stem cell-like memory subsets were isolated from just 8 patients and roughly eight healthy donors. The investigation overall reported the following: PCR may preferentially amplify shorter templates, but because patient and control samples were amplified and corrected together, any resulting skew would affect both groups equally. Sequencing cDNA rather than genomic DNA could over-represent highly expressing activated cells, although activation and CD3 levels did not differ between groups. A moderate but significant shortening of TCRB CDR3 length was observed in type 1 diabetes patients in all four CD4+ subsets. At VDJ recombination sites, type 1 diabetes patients had fewer insertions and more deleted nucleotides, which implies abnormalities in thymic rearrangement. HLA sub-analyses involved small numbers of individuals, so any influence of HLA type on TCRB rearrangement remained unresolved. Naive, central memory and regulatory TCRB repertoires appeared to be more alike among patients than among healthy donors.

From the cysteine through the phenylalanine, the CDR3 covers 14 amino acids. The kept DNA is CDR3 alone, 42 bases in frame from the first base. Between the V and J ends, shortened by 5 bases and 2 bases respectively, the junction contains 11 bases. The germline V gene specifies SGHDN as CDR1 and FVKESK as CDR2. A single peripheral blood draw of around 120 mL on average was collected from each donor into heparinised tubes. A BD FACSAria II and a panel including CD45RO, CCR7, CD25, CD127, CD95 and CD27 were used to sort naive, central memory, regulatory and stem cell-like memory CD4+ T cells. A purity above 95% was achieved for all sorted populations. PBMCs were isolated right away by Lymphoprep density gradient centrifugation and were stained directly, without culture. Samples were stained and sorted in pairs, with one healthy donor and one patient per experiment, so that batch effects were minimized.

Specimen: naive CD4+ T cells from blood. The sample's cell subset or site label, in plain terms: true naive CD4+ T cells. This chain is built from TRBV14 and TRBJ2-3; a tentative D match to TRBD1 spans 6 bases. The receptor comes from a woman in her late teens or twenties in good health. The CDR3 is CASSSGTLTDTQYF. The DNA sequence is as follows: TGTGCCAGCAGCTCCGGGACACTCACAGATACGCAGTATTTT.